This entry lists 6 T cell receptor beta chains sequenced from one sample in a study of spatial heterogeneity in lung cancer. The time point denotes: blood at routine non-recurrence follow-up after resection. From tumor, nontumor lung or frozen PBMC, whole RNA was taken unsorted for sequencing. MiXCR was run by TCRdb on the 5' RACE reads, yielding one entry per CDR3 protein. Of fewer than 60,000 distinct CDR3 sequences listed, around 7% are singletons. The input for sequencing was PBMCs, taken at follow-up. The origin of the receptors is a female donor with early-stage non-small cell lung cancer.

This clonotype was seen ten or more times. The V and J genes are TRBV7-9 and TRBJ1-1; no definite D call. The CDR3 length is 13 residues. The germline V and J ends were trimmed by 1 base and 1 base, with 4 bases remaining between them. From germline, CDR1 is SEHNR and CDR2 FQNEAQ (reference sequence). This CDR3 reads CASSLDPNTEAFF. The CDR3 coding sequence is TGTGCCAGCAGCTTAGATCCGAACACTGAAGCTTTCTTT.

The chain employs TRBV28 and TRBJ1-3, with D maybe TRBD1 (5 bases). Germline assignment: CDR1 MDHEN and CDR2 SYDVKM. This CDR3 has 14 amino acids. V lost 5 bases to trimming and J lost 4 bases, with 12 bases between them. The CDR3 DNA is TGTGCCAGCAGTCCAGGGTCGGAAGGAAACACCATATATTTT. This sequence encodes CASSPGSEGNTIYF.

This clonotype was seen ten or more times. The rearrangement joins TRBV5-1 to TRBJ1-3; D remains ambiguous. Germline loops: CDR1 SGHRS, CDR2 YFSETQ. The ends were cut back, 3 bases at V and 4 bases at J, with 14 bases in the middle. The CDR3 totals 15 residues. The CDR3 coding sequence is TGCGCCAGCAGCTCGAGTTACCAGGAGGGAAACACCATATATTTT. It is translated as CASSSSYQEGNTIYF.

The sample holds many counts of this clonotype. This rearrangement joins TRBV20-1 to TRBJ2-4; 9 nucleotides agree with TRBD2. The CDR3 has 16 residues. Germline lookup yields CDR1 DFQATT and CDR2 SNEGSKA (reference sequence). The trim removed 0 bases at V and 9 bases at J, leaving 12 bases unmatched. The CDR3 reads CSARDQGGGAVVIQYF. For the CDR3, the DNA is TGCAGTGCTAGAGATCAAGGCGGGGGGGCGGTCGTCATTCAGTACTTC.

This clonotype was observed a few times. The chain employs TRBV5-4 and TRBJ2-7, with TRBD2 as a possible D gene (6 bases). The germline V gene encodes CDR1 SGHNT and CDR2 YYREEE (reference sequence). The CDR3 has 15 amino acids. Trimming cost V 4 bases and J 0 bases, with 14 bases left between them. CDR3 residues: CASSPAGPSSYEQYF. The CDR3, as DNA: TGTGCCAGCAGCCCCGCGGGGCCGAGCTCCTACGAGCAGTACTTC. Full variable domain (rest looked up from reference TRBV5-4 and TRBJ2-7): ETGVTQSPTHLIKTRGQQVTLRCSSQSGHNTVSWYQQALGQGPQFIFQYYREEENGRGNFPPRFSGLQFPNYSSELNVNALELDDSALYLCASSPAGPSSYEQYFGPGTRLTVT.

This clonotype was counted at least ten times. The rearrangement joins TRBV29-1 to TRBJ1-2, with a tentative D call TRBD1 (5 bases). Germline V gene sequence: CDR1 SQVTM, CDR2 ANQGSEA. Trimming removed 4 bases from V and 3 bases from J, with 9 bases in between. The CDR3 is made up of 12 amino acids. In nucleotides, the CDR3 is TGCAGCGTTGTCAGGGTGGACTATGGCTACACCTTC. Translating gives CSVVRVDYGYTF.